This TCR beta chain was observed in a study of blood T cell repertoires in COVID-19. Looking at the study overall: COVID-19 samples collected from the United States, Italy and Spain covered acute and convalescent phases.

Germline values: CDR1 SGHTA, CDR2 FQGNSA. This CDR3 has 16 residues. The ends lost 5 bases at V and 5 bases at J; junction bases unmatched: 11. Sequencing used immunoSEQ multiplex PCR; TCRdb keeps in-frame clones, though not all of them. The sample shows about 260,000 clones, 90% of them seen only once. Assignment of participants to cohorts was predicated upon participant-reported clinical history. Someone with COVID-19 had been met by exposed participants within 2 weeks before study entry. The sequencing input was PBMCs or T cells enriched from blood (not recorded which). This sequence joins TRBV7-2 and TRBJ2-5; 10 nucleotides line up with TRBD2. This sequence was found in a man between 45 and 60 years old who had been exposed to COVID-19. The CDR3 DNA sequence: TGTGCCAGCAGCCAACGCGGTAGCGGGGGGTGGGAGACCCAGTACTTC. It codes for CASSQRGSGGWETQYF.